The source of this T cell receptor beta chain is a study of blood T cell repertoires in COVID-19. Cohort allocation depended upon clinical history that participants reported. Germline V CDR1 and CDR2: LGHNA, YNFKEQ. The CDR3 runs to 15 residues. V was pared by 4 bases and J by 5 bases, with 17 bases between. Measured with immunoSEQ multiplex PCR; TCRdb has only the in-frame clones, and not every one. The sample has 310,000 or so clones; roughly nine tenths are singletons. V usage is TRBV4-2 and J usage is TRBJ1-1; the D gene is possibly TRBD1 (6 bases). This receptor was identified in a woman in her 30s who had recovered from COVID-19. Sequenced: PBMCs or T cells enriched from blood (not recorded which). The CDR3 bases are TGTGCCAGCAGCCTGAACACAGGGCGGGGGACTGAAGCTTTCTTT. Translated, it gives CASSLNTGRGTEAFF.